The 18 T cell receptor beta chains given below trace back to one sample, sequenced in a study of blood T cells in healthy people across ages. A second 7 to 11 cycle PCR used barcoded and J-beta primers. TCRdb used MiXCR to reprocess the 5' RACE reads, holding one entry per CDR3 protein. The sample has over 1,500,000 distinct CDR3 sequences; roughly two fifths are singletons. The specimen sequenced was blood. The receptors derive from a human donor in good health.

Ten or more counts support this clonotype. V gene TRBV6-2 or TRBV6-3 combines with J gene TRBJ1-2; a weak D match, TRBD1 (5 bases). V was shortened by 0 bases and J by 1 base, with 6 bases between the two germline ends. Germline V gene lookup returns CDR1 MNHEY and CDR2 SVGEGT. The CDR3 runs 14 residues. The CDR3 bases are TGTGCCAGCAGTTACTCGACAGTTAACTATGGCTACACCTTC. Amino acid sequence: CASSYSTVNYGYTF.

This clonotype was picked up a small number of times. The rearrangement links TRBV29-1 to TRBJ1-2; no clear D. The germline CDR1 and CDR2 sequences are SQVTM and ANQGSEA. CDR3 length: 13 residues. V was pared by 6 bases and J by 3 bases, with 14 bases between. The CDR3 region has the DNA TGCAGCGTCGTGGGGAGCGCCGACTATGGCTACACCTTC. It yields the protein CSVVGSADYGYTF. The full variable domain, in which reference TRBV29-1 and TRBJ1-2 provide the parts outside the CDR3, is SAVISQKPSRDICQRGTSLTIQCQVDSQVTMMFWYRQQPGQSLTLIATANQGSEATYESGFVIDKFPISRPNLTFSTLTVSNMSPEDSSIYLCSVVGSADYGYTFGSGTRLTVV.

This chain uses TRBV28 with TRBJ1-5; D is uncertain. The CDR3 runs 14 residues. Germline-derived CDR1 and CDR2 are MDHEN and SYDVKM. V gave up 3 bases and J gave up 4 bases, with 10 bases separating them. CDR3 region: CASSFLGNNQPQHF. DNA for the CDR3: TGTGCCAGCAGTTTTTTGGGAAATAATCAGCCCCAGCATTTT.

About this clonotype itself: The germline gene is not matched at one end of the junction; a read error may be the cause. V gene TRBV3-1 combines with J gene TRBJ1-6; possibly TRBD1 for D (5 bases). The CDR3 loop spans 13 amino acids. Germline CDR1 is LGHDT and CDR2 is YNNKEL (reference sequence). CDR3 in DNA: TGTGCCAGCAGCCTGCAGGGTGGTTCACTCCTCCACTTT. This encodes CASSLQGGSLLHF.

The chain links TRBV20-1 to TRBJ2-5; 11 positions agree with TRBD2. The V gene's germline CDR1 is DFQATT and CDR2 SNEGSKA (reference sequence). J was trimmed by 4 bases and V by 4 bases; bases with no gene match: 11. This CDR3 has 16 amino acids. This CDR3 is CSATQLSGGGRETQYF. The CDR3, as DNA: TGCAGTGCTACACAACTTAGCGGGGGGGGGAGAGAGACCCAGTACTTC.

This chain joins TRBV5-1 and TRBJ1-6; D may be TRBD1 (6 bases). Trimming left V 0 bases short and J 5 bases short, with 12 bases between. Germline V lookup: CDR1 SGHRS, CDR2 YFSETQ. The CDR3 consists of 16 residues. The CDR3 DNA sequence: TGCGCCAGCAGCTTGGATTCAGGGGCCGATAATTCACCCCTCCACTTT. It translates to CASSLDSGADNSPLHF.

This clonotype was found many times. The chain is built from TRBV5-1 and TRBJ2-5, with 13 bases fitting TRBD2. V trimming: 0 bases; J trimming: 4 bases; junction bases outside the gene matches: 6. Germline V lookup: CDR1 SGHRS, CDR2 YFSETQ. The CDR3 is 17 amino acids. The CDR3 nucleotides read TGCGCCAGCAGCTTGGATGGTCGGACTAGCGGGGGAGAGACCCAGTACTTC. It yields the protein CASSLDGRTSGGETQYF.

This clonotype was recorded at least ten times. CDR3 nucleotides: TGTGCCAGCAGCCTACAGGGGGCGTGGGGCACAGATACGCAGTATTTT. Translating it yields CASSLQGAWGTDTQYF. The chain combines TRBV7-2 with TRBJ2-3; 9 positions agree with TRBD1. The CDR3 has 16 amino acids. Germline V lookup: CDR1 SGHTA, CDR2 FQGNSA. With V trimmed by 5 bases and J by 1 base, 7 bases remained unmatched.

J is TRBJ2-3 and V is TRBV9; D is unclear. This CDR3 is built from 12 residues. Germline CDR1 is SGDLS and CDR2 is YYNGEE. V lost 8 bases, J lost 6 bases, and 13 bases lay in between. The CDR3 spells CASPPPRDTQYF. The DNA for the CDR3 is TGTGCCAGTCCCCCGCCGAGGGATACGCAGTATTTT. Filled out from reference TRBV9 and TRBJ2-3, the complete variable domain reads DSGVTQTPKHLITATGQRVTLRCSPRSGDLSVYWYQQSLDQGLQFLIQYYNGEERAKGNILERFSAQQFPDLHSELNLSSLELGDSALYFCASPPPRDTQYFGPGTRLTVL.

This sequence joins TRBV29-1 and TRBJ2-5; the D is unclear. Trimming removed 3 bases from V and 5 bases from J, with 16 bases in between. The CDR3 has 14 residues. From germline, CDR1 is SQVTM and CDR2 ANQGSEA. In DNA form, the CDR3 reads TGCAGCGTTGAGGGCCTCTACGACGGGGAGACCCAGTACTTC. Encoded protein: CSVEGLYDGETQYF.

The rearrangement links TRBV4-2 to TRBJ2-1; D uncertain. There are 13 residues in the CDR3. From germline, CDR1 is LGHNA and CDR2 YNFKEQ. The V end was cut by 0 bases, the J end by 9 bases, with 9 bases between. The CDR3 region is CASSQEPTTEQFF. CDR3 bases: TGTGCCAGCAGCCAAGAACCGACAACTGAGCAGTTCTTC.

The chain employs TRBV15 and TRBJ1-4; possibly TRBD1 for D (6 bases). Between the trimmed V and J ends, which lost 2 bases and 0 bases, there was a span of 16 bases. CDR1 is LNHNV and CDR2 is YYDKDF in the germline V gene (reference sequence). This CDR3 comprises 18 residues. CDR3 sequence (DNA): TGTGCCACCAGCAGACTCAAAACCAACAGGGCAACTAATGAAAAACTGTTTTTT. Amino acids: CATSRLKTNRATNEKLFF.

This clonotype was seen only a few times. V is TRBV7-9 and J is TRBJ2-7; unclear D gene. The germline V and J ends were trimmed by 3 bases and 6 bases, with 12 bases remaining between them. The germline CDR1 and CDR2 sequences are SEHNR and FQNEAQ (reference sequence). CDR3 length: 13 residues. The CDR3 coding sequence is TGTGCCAGCAGCTTTCCAGGTCACGTCGAGCAGTACTTC. This translates into CASSFPGHVEQYF.

This chain links TRBV20-1 with TRBJ2-1, with D possibly TRBD2 on 5 matching bases. Germline lookup yields CDR1 DFQATT and CDR2 SNEGSKA (reference sequence). CDR3 length equals 12 residues. Trimming pared 6 bases from V and 9 bases from J, leaving 15 bases between. CDR3 sequence (DNA): TGCAGTGCCCAAAAACGGGGAATTGAGCAGTTCTTC. Its translation is CSAQKRGIEQFF.

The chain uses TRBV28 and TRBJ2-4, with D perhaps TRBD1 (6 bases). The CDR3 length is 12 residues. Germline lookup yields CDR1 MDHEN and CDR2 SYDVKM. V lost 7 bases and J lost 4, with 8 bases in between. DNA of the CDR3: TGTGCCAGCATAGGACAGAAAAACATTCAGTACTTC. This gives the protein CASIGQKNIQYF. Variable domain in full (rest from reference TRBV28 and TRBJ2-4): DVKVTQSSRYLVKRTGEKVFLECVQDMDHENMFWYRQDPGLGLRLIYFSYDVKMKEKGDIPEGYSVSREKKERFSLILESASTNQTSMYLCASIGQKNIQYFGAGTRLSVL.

The chain combines TRBV29-1 with TRBJ2-3; D perhaps matches TRBD1 (5 bases). The CDR3 is 15 amino acids. The germline V and J ends were trimmed by 5 bases and 0 bases, with 15 bases remaining between them. The V gene's germline CDR1 is SQVTM and CDR2 ANQGSEA. The CDR3 loop is CSVNRSGASTDTQYF. CDR3 DNA sequence: TGCAGCGTTAACCGCTCTGGGGCGAGCACAGATACGCAGTATTTT.

Comment on this clonotype: Mismatch with germline at one junction end may stem from a read error. Here the CDR3 reads CVSSLHGSGGAYEQYF. DNA of the CDR3: TGCGTCAGCAGCCTGCACGGTAGCGGGGGGGCCTACGAGCAGTACTTC. J is TRBJ2-7 and V is TRBV5-1, with 11 bases aligning to TRBD2. The CDR3 is made up of 16 amino acids. Germline lookup yields CDR1 SGHRS and CDR2 YFSETQ.

The chain links TRBV30 to TRBJ2-3; 7 nucleotides match TRBD2. Unmatched junction bases numbered 11, after V lost 2 bases and J lost 6 bases. This CDR3 region has 15 residues. The germline gives CDR1 GTSNPN, CDR2 SVGIG (reference sequence). The CDR3 DNA reads TGTGCCTGGAGTCGGGGCGGGGGTAAAGGGGATACGCAGTATTTT. Protein sequence: CAWSRGGGKGDTQYF.